The sequence of this T cell receptor beta chain was determined in a study of beta chain features in type 1 diabetes. Study summary: Across every sample, around 110,000,000 sorted cells were examined in total.

In total, each donor contributed a single heparinised blood draw that averaged about 120 mL. Study-level findings and limits: Individuals with type 1 diabetes displayed fewer insertions and more deletions at VDJ junctions. Short templates might get an advantage during PCR, and this would be equal in patients and controls. TCRB CDR3s were moderately but significantly shorter in Type 1 diabetes patients in all four CD4+ subsets.

Remarks on this clone: Its cognate antigen is unknown.

Expressed TCRB transcripts were sequenced because the entire RNA isolate underwent reverse transcription. TCRdb's table, derived via immunoSEQ multiplex PCR, lists solely in-frame clones and lacks some. This table holds 95,000 to 110,000 clones, around 30% found once. The CDR3 has 14 residues. Looked up from germline, CDR1 is MNHEY and CDR2 is SVGAGI. J gave up 1 base and V 6 bases, and 1 base lay outside the gene matches. This rearrangement joins TRBV6-5 to TRBJ1-5; 9 positions match TRBD1. The material sequenced was central memory CD4+ T cells from blood. This sequence originates from a woman aged 18-30 years with type 1 diabetes. DNA of the CDR3: TGTGCCAGCAGGACAGGGGGAAGCAATCAGCCCCAGCATTTT. Translating it yields CASRTGGSNQPQHF.